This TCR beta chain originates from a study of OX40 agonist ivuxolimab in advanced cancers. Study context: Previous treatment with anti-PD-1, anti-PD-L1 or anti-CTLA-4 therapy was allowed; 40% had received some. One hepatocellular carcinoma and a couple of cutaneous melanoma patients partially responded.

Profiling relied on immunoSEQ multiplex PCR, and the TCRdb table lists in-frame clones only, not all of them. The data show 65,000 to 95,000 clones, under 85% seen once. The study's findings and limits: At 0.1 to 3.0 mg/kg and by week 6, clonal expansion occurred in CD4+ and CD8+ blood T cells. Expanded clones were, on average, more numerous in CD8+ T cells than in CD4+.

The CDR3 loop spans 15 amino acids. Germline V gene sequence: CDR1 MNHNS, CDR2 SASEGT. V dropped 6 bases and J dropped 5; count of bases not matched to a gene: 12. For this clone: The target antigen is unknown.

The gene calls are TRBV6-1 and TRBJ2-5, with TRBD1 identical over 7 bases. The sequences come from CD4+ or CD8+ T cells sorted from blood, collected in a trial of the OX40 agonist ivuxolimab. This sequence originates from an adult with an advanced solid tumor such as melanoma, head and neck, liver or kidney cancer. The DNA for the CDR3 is TGTGCCAGCAGCCCCCGGGACAGTTCCCGGGAGACCCAGTACTTC. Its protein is CASSPRDSSRETQYF.